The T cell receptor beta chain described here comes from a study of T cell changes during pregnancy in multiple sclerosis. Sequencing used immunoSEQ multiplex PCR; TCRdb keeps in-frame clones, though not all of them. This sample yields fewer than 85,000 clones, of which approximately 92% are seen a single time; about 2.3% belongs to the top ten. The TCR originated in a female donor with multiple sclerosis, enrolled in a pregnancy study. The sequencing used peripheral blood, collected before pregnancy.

CDR3 loop: CASSRWGVDSASYEQYF. For the CDR3, the DNA is TGTGCCAGCAGTCGTTGGGGGGTAGACAGCGCCTCCTACGAGCAGTACTTC. The J gene is TRBJ2-7, the V gene TRBV28, with D possibly matching TRBD2 (6 bases). V gave up 5 bases and J gave up 0 bases, with 20 bases separating them. Germline V CDR1 and CDR2: MDHEN, SYDVKM. CDR3 length: 17 residues.